Here is one T cell receptor beta chain with its context. These data belong to a study of low-dose radiotherapy and immunotherapy resistance in tumors. About the research overall: One day prior to radiation and immunotherapy, intravenous cyclophosphamide at 200 mg/m2 was given, repeated every two weeks. Every day for four cycles from cycle 1 day 1, patients took 300 mg of oral aspirin.

Alpha and beta chains were covered, as first-strand cDNA relied on TRAV- and TRBV-specific primers. TCR amplification ran approximately 22 PCR cycles using constant-region and V-primer adapter primers. In vitro transcription amplified isolated mRNA. TCRdb itself ran the reads through MiXCR, one entry per CDR3 protein. There are more than 70,000 distinct CDR3 sequences in the sample; more than 25% occur only once, and 8.5% to 14% lies in the top ten. The CDR3 spans 17 residues. Trimming at V came to 0 bases and at J to 3 bases, leaving 7 bases not matched to a gene. CDR1 is SGDLS, CDR2 YYNGEE, per germline. Time point in this sample: before trial treatment. Treatment of the donors consisted of nivolumab and ipilimumab (plus aspirin, low-dose cyclophosphamide and low-dose radiotherapy).

The genes are TRBV9 and TRBJ2-3, with 10 nucleotides matching TRBD2. The source was PBMCs, collected before treatment. This TCR was sampled from a female donor with ovarian cancer. CDR3 in amino acids: CASSVAASGRGTDTQYF. The CDR3 bases are TGTGCCAGCAGCGTAGCGGCTAGCGGGAGAGGGACAGATACGCAGTATTTT. Full variable domain (outside the CDR3, taken from reference TRBV9 and TRBJ2-3): DSGVTQTPKHLITATGQRVTLRCSPRSGDLSVYWYQQSLDQGLQFLIQYYNGEERAKGNILERFSAQQFPDLHSELNLSSLELGDSALYFCASSVAASGRGTDTQYFGPGTRLTVL.